The present T cell receptor beta chain was sequenced within a study of siplizumab effects on memory and regulatory T cells. The V gene lost 8 bases and the J gene lost 2 bases, with 5 bases spanning the gap. The germline gives CDR1 LNHDA, CDR2 SQIVND (reference sequence). The CDR3 sequence is 11 residues long. TCRdb's table, derived via immunoSEQ multiplex PCR, lists solely in-frame clones and lacks some. The sample contains nearly 85,000 clones, over 90% of which appear only once. The material sequenced was CD8+ T cells sorted from blood. The chain uses TRBV19 and TRBJ2-3; no firm D call. The sequence derives from a human donor in good health. The CDR3 is CASGNTDTQYF. The CDR3 nucleotides are TGTGCCAGTGGAAACACAGATACGCAGTATTTT. The full variable domain, rest sourced from reference TRBV19 and TRBJ2-3, is DGGITQSPKYLFRKEGQNVTLSCEQNLNHDAMYWYRQDPGQGLRLIYYSQIVNDFQKGDIAEGYSVSREKKESFPLTVTSAQKNPTAFYLCASGNTDTQYFGPGTRLTVL.